This T cell receptor (beta chain) was found in a study of sequential checkpoint blockade in melanoma. Whole-study context: Randomization was 1:1 between first-line nivolumab→ipilimumab and ipilimumab→nivolumab. After both sequences, patients received maintenance nivolumab.

Described treatment: randomized to nivolumab then ipilimumab (arm A) or the reverse (arm B). No patient had prior DNA-damaging chemotherapy. PBMC sorting kept live CD3+CD8+ cells without CD19 or CD56. Clones were sequenced by immunoSEQ multiplex PCR, and TCRdb holds only the in-frame ones, with some missing. The sample holds 3,600 or so clones, approximately 54% seen once. CDR3 length equals 15 residues. Trimming shortened V by 0 bases and J by 0 bases, and 6 bases separated the two germline ends. Germline assignment: CDR1 SGHKS and CDR2 YYEKEE (reference sequence). This specimen consisted of CD8+ T cells sorted from blood (inferred from file names), obtained from a patient given nivolumab and ipilimumab in sequence. The receptor was derived from a human patient with melanoma. Some clones in this sample may be carry-over from other donors' samples. The chain recombines TRBV5-5 with TRBJ2-2; the D is unclear. The CDR3 region has the DNA TGTGCCAGCAGCTTGGTCGAGCCGAACACCGGGGAGCTGTTTTTT. Translated, it gives CASSLVEPNTGELFF.